The T cell receptor (beta chain) described here comes from a study of identical twins. The CDR3 covers 13 residues. V lost 2 bases and J lost 6, with 11 bases in between. Germline CDR1 SGHRS, CDR2 YFSETQ. There are a few counts of this clonotype. TCRdb ran MiXCR on the 5' RACE reads and lists one entry per CDR3 protein. The data contain hundreds of thousands of distinct CDR3 sequences, around 6.1% of them singletons. The receptor comes from a man aged 18 to 30 in good health. This chain links TRBV5-1 with TRBJ1-2; perhaps TRBD1 as D (6 bases). Sequencing input: naive T cells sorted from blood. The CDR3 spells CASSFQAGDGYTF. For the CDR3, the DNA is TGCGCCAGCAGCTTCCAGGCAGGGGATGGCTACACCTTC.